The clone carrying this T cell receptor beta chain has just one count. Its antigen is still unknown. The data stem from a study of pediatric ulcerative colitis. The rectum was sampled with one to two pinch biopsies at colonoscopy. The diagnostic colonoscopy in ulcerative colitis patients preceded any immunosuppressive treatment. Some clones are missing from TCRdb's copy, which holds only in-frame ones; the method was immunoSEQ multiplex PCR. The table records about 36,000 clones, about three quarters of them present only once. The CDR3 contains 13 residues. V dropped 6 bases and J dropped 2; count of bases not matched to a gene: 4. The germline CDR1 and CDR2 sequences are LNHNV and YYDKDF (reference sequence). Broader study findings: Blood-derived T cells may be present in rectal pinch biopsies. Rectal repertoires separated controls, mild-moderate and acute severe colitis. Total lymphocyte DNA, not sorted subsets, was the template.

This chain links TRBV15 with TRBJ2-7, with 7 bases fitting TRBD1. This sequence originates from a boy between 10 and 17 years old with moderate ulcerative colitis. The sample consisted of gut tissue. The CDR3: CATRGTAAYEQYF. DNA of the CDR3: TGTGCCACCAGAGGGACAGCAGCCTACGAGCAGTACTTC.